These 29 T cell receptor beta chains share one sample of origin, sequenced in a study of blood T cell repertoires in COVID-19. TCRdb's copy holds only in-frame clones and misses some; the assay was immunoSEQ multiplex PCR. This table holds 140,000 or so clones, around 80% found once. The specimen sequenced was peripheral blood. The receptors here all came from a man in his sixties with acute or convalescent COVID-19.

The chain joins TRBV5-8 to TRBJ1-5, with 8 bases lining up with TRBD1. This CDR3 comprises 15 residues. Germline CDR1 reads SGHTS; CDR2 reads YDEGEE. V was pared by 2 bases and J by 1 base, with 2 bases of the junction left unmatched. The CDR3 is CASSFDRGSNQPQHF. The CDR3 bases are TGTGCCAGCAGCTTTGACAGGGGAAGCAATCAGCCCCAGCATTTT.

The rearrangement links TRBV6-1 to TRBJ1-3; D gene unclear. The CDR3 extends over 15 amino acids. Germline CDR1 reads MNHNS; CDR2 reads SASEGT. With 3 bases removed from V and 2 bases from J, the gap between germline ends came to 11 bases. DNA of the CDR3: TGTGCCAGCAGTGAGGGGAGAAGGACTGGAAACACCATATATTTT. Its translation: CASSEGRRTGNTIYF.

The V gene is TRBV11-2, the J gene TRBJ2-3; no clear D gene. V gave up 5 bases and J gave up 0 bases, with 6 bases separating them. CDR1 and CDR2 from the germline V gene are SGHAT and FQNNGV. CDR3 length equals 13 residues. CDR3 protein: CASSLTSTDTQYF. DNA for the CDR3: TGTGCCAGCAGCCTGACTAGCACAGATACGCAGTATTTT.

The V and J genes are TRBV19 and TRBJ2-1, with TRBD2 as a possible D gene (6 bases). The CDR3 sequence is 15 residues long. Germline assignment: CDR1 LNHDA and CDR2 SQIVND (reference sequence). Trimming stripped 3 bases from V and 4 bases from J, with 13 bases between. CDR3 sequence: CASSMRRLVYNEQFF. The DNA for the CDR3 is TGTGCCAGTAGTATGAGACGACTAGTTTACAATGAGCAGTTCTTC.

The chain links TRBV19 to TRBJ1-5; D is unclear. Germline V lookup: CDR1 LNHDA, CDR2 SQIVND (reference sequence). V was clipped by 3 bases and J by 5 bases, with 14 bases between them. The CDR3 runs to 15 residues. For the CDR3, the DNA is TGTGCCAGTAGTATCGTTGGGAGTTCACATCAGCCCCAGCATTTT. Its translation: CASSIVGSSHQPQHF.

The chain carries TRBV11-1 and TRBJ2-1; 8 nucleotides agree with TRBD2. The CDR3 runs to 13 residues. CDR1 is SGHAT, CDR2 FQDESV, per germline (reference sequence). V was pared by 5 bases and J by 9 bases, with 6 bases of the junction left unmatched. The CDR3 DNA reads as TGTGCCAGCAGCCGGGAGGGCCGGGGTGAGCAGTTCTTC. It is translated as CASSREGRGEQFF.

V usage is TRBV11-2 and J usage is TRBJ1-6; the match to TRBD1 covers 11 bases. This CDR3 is built from 16 residues. CDR1 and CDR2 (germline): SGHAT, FQNNGV. The ends lost 5 bases at V and 4 bases at J; junction bases unmatched: 4. CDR3 nucleotides: TGTGCCAGCAGCCCACGGGACAGGGGGTATAATTCACCCCTCCACTTT. It encodes CASSPRDRGYNSPLHF.

The V and J genes are TRBV4-2 and TRBJ2-3; 13 bases agree with TRBD2. The CDR3 contains 20 residues. CDR1 and CDR2 (germline): LGHNA, YNFKEQ. Losses at the gene ends were 4 bases for V and 0 bases for J; bases not matched to a gene: 13. CDR3 residues: CASSPYPGLAGTTSTDTQYF. CDR3 nucleotides: TGTGCCAGCAGCCCCTATCCGGGACTAGCGGGGACAACTAGCACAGATACGCAGTATTTT.

V gene TRBV4-1 combines with J gene TRBJ1-1; a possible D gene is TRBD1 (5 bases). Trimming pared 2 bases from V and 0 bases from J, leaving 13 bases between. The CDR3 has 16 amino acids. Germline values: CDR1 MGHRA, CDR2 YSYEKL. The chain's CDR3 is CASSQLGARMNTEAFF. As DNA, the CDR3 is TGCGCCAGCAGCCAACTAGGGGCCCGGATGAACACTGAAGCTTTCTTT.

A single count supports this clone. The genes are TRBV28 and TRBJ1-3; TRBD1 matches 10 bases. The germline CDR1 and CDR2 sequences are MDHEN and SYDVKM. The CDR3 loop spans 19 amino acids. Trimming cost V 4 bases and J 3 bases; bases outside gene matches: 15. CDR3 DNA sequence: TGTGCCAGCAGTTCCTCGACCTACCGGGACAGGGGTAATGGAAACACCATATATTTT. Translation gives CASSSSTYRDRGNGNTIYF.

The chain uses TRBV7-9 and TRBJ2-7, with 7 bases lining up with TRBD2. Trimming cost V 0 bases and J 6 bases; bases outside gene matches: 11. Looked up from germline, CDR1 is SEHNR and CDR2 is FQNEAQ (reference sequence). The CDR3 runs 16 residues. This CDR3 is CASSLAPSGNLGEQYF. DNA of the CDR3: TGTGCCAGCAGCTTAGCCCCTAGCGGAAACCTCGGCGAGCAGTACTTC.

The chain joins TRBV6-5 to TRBJ2-7; 12 bases align to TRBD2. Trimming took 7 bases from V and 7 from J; bases not matched to a gene: 8. The CDR3 spans 14 residues. Germline V gene data show CDR1 as MNHEY and CDR2 as SVGAGI. The DNA for the CDR3 is TGTGCCAGCACCAGACTAGCGGGGGCGGTTGAGCAGTACTTC. Translating gives CASTRLAGAVEQYF.

The V call is TRBV19, the J call TRBJ2-5; TRBD1 matches 9 bases. Germline assignment: CDR1 LNHDA and CDR2 SQIVND (reference sequence). V gave up 4 bases and J gave up 6 bases; unmatched junction bases: 9. CDR3 length: 15 residues. The chain's CDR3 is CASSKRTGEYKTQYF. In nucleotides, the CDR3 is TGTGCCAGTAGTAAACGGACAGGGGAGTACAAGACCCAGTACTTC.

V gene TRBV6-1 combines with J gene TRBJ1-5; D ambiguous. The CDR3 consists of 14 residues. Trimming stripped 3 bases from V and 6 bases from J, with 12 bases between. Germline V gene data show CDR1 as MNHNS and CDR2 as SASEGT. CDR3 coding DNA: TGTGCCAGCAGTGAGCTGACAAGCCGTCAGCCCCAGCATTTT. As protein: CASSELTSRQPQHF.

The chain combines TRBV29-1 with TRBJ2-7, with 9 bases matching TRBD2. The CDR3 contains 14 residues. Germline lookup yields CDR1 SQVTM and CDR2 ANQGSEA. The junction had 6 bases not matched to a gene; V was cut back by 4 bases and J by 2 bases. The DNA of the CDR3 is TGCAGCGTTGTCTCTAGCGGGATCCCCTACGAGCAGTACTTC. Protein product: CSVVSSGIPYEQYF.

The chain joins TRBV7-3 to TRBJ1-2, with unresolved D. Trimming shortened V by 4 bases and J by 4 bases, and 19 bases separated the two germline ends. The CDR3 is 16 amino acids. Germline CDR1 is SGHTA and CDR2 is FQGTGA. This CDR3 is CASSSGGSSSGYGYTF. The CDR3 nucleotides read TGTGCCAGCAGCTCCGGTGGCAGCAGCTCAGGCTATGGCTACACCTTC. The full variable domain, with the rest looked up from reference TRBV7-3 and TRBJ1-2, is GAGVSQTPSNKVTEKGKYVELRCDPISGHTALYWYRQSLGQGPEFLIYFQGTGAADDSGLPNDRFFAVRPEGSVSTLKIQRTERGDSAVYLCASSSGGSSSGYGYTFGSGTRLTVV.

This clone appeared once. J is TRBJ2-7 and V is TRBV29-1; D remains unclear. CDR1 and CDR2 from the germline V gene are SQVTM and ANQGSEA. V lost 6 bases and J lost 8, with 11 bases in between. This CDR3 spans 10 amino acids. For the CDR3, the DNA is TGCAGCGTCGGAGACTTACAGCAGTACTTC. Translating it yields CSVGDLQQYF.

This clone has only a few counts. The V and J genes are TRBV12-3 or TRBV12-4 and TRBJ2-5; D is perhaps TRBD1 (7 bases). There are 13 residues in the CDR3. V lost 5 bases to trimming and J lost 4 bases, with 11 bases between them. The CDR3 nucleotides read TGTGCCAGCAGTCGACAGGGACTAGAGACCCAGTACTTC. Amino acid sequence: CASSRQGLETQYF.

This clone was seen a few times. This rearrangement joins TRBV6-5 to TRBJ2-1; 12 bases map to TRBD2. This CDR3 is built from 14 residues. V was pared by 5 bases and J by 11 bases, with 7 bases of the junction left unmatched. Germline V gene data show CDR1 as MNHEY and CDR2 as SVGAGI. The CDR3 region has the DNA TGTGCCAGCAGTCTAGCGGGAGGGCGTATCAAGCAGTTCTTC. Translated: CASSLAGGRIKQFF.

The chain recombines TRBV5-6 with TRBJ2-6; D is ambiguous. This CDR3 contains 15 residues. V lost 3 bases and J lost 0, with 7 bases in between. The germline CDR1 and CDR2 sequences are SGHDT and YYEEEE. CDR3 in amino acids: CASSSFSSGANVLTF. The CDR3 DNA follows: TGTGCCAGCAGCTCTTTTAGCTCTGGGGCCAACGTCCTGACTTTC.

The chain is built from TRBV11-2 and TRBJ2-2; 8 bases map to TRBD1. J lost 3 bases, V lost 5 bases, and 8 bases had no gene match. Germline V gives CDR1 SGHAT, CDR2 FQNNGV. CDR3 length: 16 amino acids. In nucleotides, the CDR3 is TGTGCCAGCAGCCCTTATACAGGGGGATACACCGGGGAGCTGTTTTTT. Its translation is CASSPYTGGYTGELFF.

The chain is built from TRBV15 and TRBJ2-3, with TRBD2 identical over 12 bases. J lost 2 bases, V lost 1 base, and 1 base had no gene match. The CDR3 is 16 residues long. Germline CDR1 and CDR2: LNHNV and YYDKDF (reference sequence). This CDR3 reads CATSRGTSGTTDTQYF. For the CDR3, the DNA is TGTGCCACCAGCAGAGGGACTAGCGGGACCACAGATACGCAGTATTTT.

V gene TRBV4-1 combines with J gene TRBJ2-1; no firm D call. Trimming took 3 bases from V and 7 from J, leaving 10 bases between them. The germline V gene encodes CDR1 MGHRA and CDR2 YSYEKL. The CDR3 length is 13 residues. The CDR3 spells CASSHPLPNEQFF. The DNA for the CDR3 is TGCGCCAGCAGCCACCCACTTCCAAATGAGCAGTTCTTC.

The V and J genes are TRBV11-2 and TRBJ1-1; no reliable D call. The V and J ends lost 5 bases and 1 base respectively, with 8 bases between them. From germline, CDR1 is SGHAT and CDR2 FQNNGV. The CDR3 runs to 13 residues. The CDR3 reads CASSDRQNTEAFF. The CDR3 nucleotides are TGTGCCAGCAGCGATAGACAGAACACTGAAGCTTTCTTT.

CDR3 coding DNA: TGTGCCAGCAGCTTGGTGTTAATAAGCGGGAGGACAGATACGCAGTATTTT. As protein: CASSLVLISGRTDTQYF. V gene TRBV5-5 combines with J gene TRBJ2-3; 9 bases match TRBD2. Trimming took 0 bases from V and 3 from J; bases not matched to a gene: 8. Germline V gene lookup returns CDR1 SGHKS and CDR2 YYEKEE (reference sequence). The CDR3 runs 17 residues.

The CDR3 loop is CASSFLGAGNTIYF. Here the CDR3 DNA reads TGTGCCAGCAGTTTTCTGGGGGCGGGAAACACCATATATTTT. This chain connects TRBV27 to TRBJ1-3, with D maybe TRBD1 (6 bases). Germline loops: CDR1 MNHEY, CDR2 SMNVEV (reference sequence). The ends were cut back, 3 bases at V and 4 bases at J, with 10 bases in the middle. CDR3 length: 14 residues.

J is TRBJ2-5 and V is TRBV3-1 (or the pseudogene TRBV3-2), with 9 bases that match TRBD2. Germline values: CDR1 LGHDT, CDR2 YNNKEL (reference sequence). V was pared by 4 bases and J by 14 bases, with 17 bases of the junction left unmatched. This CDR3 spans 15 amino acids. The CDR3 sequence is CASSLQAASGTQTYF. The CDR3 nucleotides are TGTGCCAGCAGCCTCCAGGCGGCTAGCGGGACCCAAACTTACTTC.

This chain connects TRBV14 to TRBJ2-4; tentative D call: TRBD1 (6 bases). The CDR3 consists of 14 residues. Germline V gene data show CDR1 as SGHDN and CDR2 as FVKESK. The germline V and J ends were trimmed by 6 bases and 2 bases, with 11 bases remaining between them. CDR3 coding DNA: TGTGCCAGCAGTCTCAGGGGTACCAAAAACATTCAGTACTTC. This sequence encodes CASSLRGTKNIQYF.

The chain recombines TRBV18 with TRBJ1-2, with TRBD1 matching 10 bases. This CDR3 has 14 amino acids. Germline V gives CDR1 KGHSH, CDR2 LQKENI. V dropped 6 bases and J dropped 7; count of bases not matched to a gene: 8. The CDR3 reads CASSPTGGDSGYTF. CDR3 nucleotide sequence: TGTGCCAGCTCCCCGACAGGGGGCGACTCTGGCTACACCTTC.